Listed here are 31 T cell receptor beta chains from one sample, sequenced in a study of OX40 agonist ivuxolimab in advanced cancers. TCRdb's table, derived via immunoSEQ multiplex PCR, lists solely in-frame clones and lacks some. In the table there are 70,000 to 95,000 clones, about 90% of which are singletons. Source: CD4+ or CD8+ T cells sorted from blood, taken in a trial of the OX40 agonist ivuxolimab. These receptors all stem from an adult with an advanced solid tumor such as melanoma, head and neck, liver or kidney cancer.

This sequence joins TRBV15 and TRBJ2-7; perhaps TRBD2 as D (7 bases). CDR1 and CDR2 (germline): LNHNV, YYDKDF (reference sequence). With 5 bases removed from V and 0 bases from J, the gap between germline ends came to 17 bases. The CDR3 spans 16 residues. CDR3 loop: CATSPFGGANSYEQYF. The CDR3 nucleotides read TGTGCCACCAGCCCTTTTGGGGGGGCCAACTCCTACGAGCAGTACTTC.

V is TRBV4-1 and J is TRBJ2-7, with 13 bases that match TRBD2. Per germline, CDR1 MGHRA and CDR2 YSYEKL. This CDR3 is built from 20 residues. V trimming: 1 base; J trimming: 4 bases; junction bases outside the gene matches: 16. The CDR3 sequence is CASSQAQGGLAGRGSYEQYF. The CDR3 region has the DNA TGCGCCAGCAGCCAAGCCCAAGGGGGACTAGCGGGGCGCGGGAGTTACGAGCAGTACTTC.

The CDR3 DNA is TGTGCCAGCAGCTTGAGCGGGAGGGAGACCCAGTACTTC. The encoded protein is CASSLSGRETQYF. The chain is built from TRBV5-8 and TRBJ2-5; 9 positions match TRBD2. CDR3 size: 13 residues. V trimming: 1 base; J trimming: 5 bases; junction bases outside the gene matches: 0. Germline V gene sequence: CDR1 SGHTS, CDR2 YDEGEE.

V and J are TRBV4-1 and TRBJ1-4; 7 nucleotides line up with TRBD1. The germline CDR1 and CDR2 sequences are MGHRA and YSYEKL. The CDR3 has 14 amino acids. After removal of 1 base from V and 8 bases from J, the junction contained 4 bases not matched to a gene. The CDR3 spells CASSQGQGWEKLFF. CDR3 nucleotide sequence: TGCGCCAGCAGCCAAGGACAGGGCTGGGAAAAACTGTTTTTT.

The chain has TRBV5-4 and TRBJ1-1; D remains ambiguous. V was clipped by 3 bases and J by 0 bases, with 6 bases between them. The CDR3 length is 13 residues. In germline, CDR1 is SGHNT, CDR2 YYREEE (reference sequence). Here the CDR3 reads CASSSPMNTEAFF. CDR3 in DNA: TGTGCCAGCAGCTCTCCTATGAACACTGAAGCTTTCTTT.

This clone was seen at least ten times. The V call is TRBV7-9, the J call TRBJ2-7, with 10 bases fitting TRBD2. V shed 5 bases and J 5 bases; nucleotides not matched to a gene: 6. The CDR3 has 14 residues. The germline V gene encodes CDR1 SEHNR and CDR2 FQNEAQ (reference sequence). The DNA for the CDR3 is TGTGCCAGCAGCCTACTAGCGGGATCCGACGAGCAGTACTTC. This translates into CASSLLAGSDEQYF. Full variable domain (rest looked up from reference TRBV7-9 and TRBJ2-7): DTGVSQNPRHKITKRGQNVTFRCDPISEHNRLYWYRQTLGQGPEFLTYFQNEAQLEKSRLLSDRFSAERPKGSFSTLEIQRTEQGDSAMYLCASSLLAGSDEQYFGPGTRLTVT.

V usage is TRBV13 and J usage is TRBJ2-1; the D is unclear. The germline V gene has CDR1 PRHDT and CDR2 FYEKMQ (reference sequence). The CDR3 sequence is 14 residues long. With 1 base removed from V and 5 bases from J, the gap between germline ends came to 9 bases. The CDR3 DNA is TGTGCCAGCAGCTTAGACGCAGGCCACAATGAGCAGTTCTTC. It codes for CASSLDAGHNEQFF.

V usage is TRBV29-1 and J usage is TRBJ2-5, with 8 nucleotides matching TRBD2. The germline V gene has CDR1 SQVTM and CDR2 ANQGSEA. This CDR3 has 12 amino acids. With V trimmed by 4 bases and J by 2 bases, 0 bases remained unmatched. CDR3 residues: CSVVAGQETQYF. The CDR3 DNA is TGCAGCGTTGTAGCGGGGCAAGAGACCCAGTACTTC.

The sample holds one count of this clone. The rearrangement joins TRBV28 to TRBJ1-4; 8 bases agree with TRBD1. CDR3 length equals 15 residues. Germline V gene sequence: CDR1 MDHEN, CDR2 SYDVKM. Losses at the gene ends were 6 bases for V and 2 bases for J; bases not matched to a gene: 5. The CDR3 protein is CASSAGGTTNEKLFF. The CDR3 bases are TGTGCCAGCAGCGCAGGGGGCACCACTAATGAAAAACTGTTTTTT. Looking up the rest from reference TRBV28 and TRBJ1-4 gives the full variable domain: DVKVTQSSRYLVKRTGEKVFLECVQDMDHENMFWYRQDPGLGLRLIYFSYDVKMKEKGDIPEGYSVSREKKERFSLILESASTNQTSMYLCASSAGGTTNEKLFFGSGTQLSVL.

The CDR3 loop is CASSQVRTQETQYF. The DNA for the CDR3 is TGTGCCAGCAGCCAGGTGAGGACGCAAGAGACCCAGTACTTC. The rearrangement uses TRBV7-2 and TRBJ2-5; no definite D call. The germline CDR1 and CDR2 sequences are SGHTA and FQGNSA. V dropped 5 bases and J dropped 2 bases, with 12 bases sitting between them. CDR3 length equals 14 residues.

This clone was seen a few times. The rearrangement links TRBV11-2 to TRBJ2-1; the D is unclear. The V end lost 1 base, the J end lost 9 bases, and 16 bases lay between the germline ends. The CDR3 loop spans 15 amino acids. Germline assignment: CDR1 SGHAT and CDR2 FQNNGV. The CDR3 sequence is CASSLVASPLGEQFF. In DNA form, the CDR3 reads TGTGCCAGCAGCTTAGTTGCGTCTCCCTTAGGTGAGCAGTTCTTC. Together with reference TRBV11-2 and TRBJ2-1, the CDR3 gives the full variable domain: EAGVAQSPRYKIIEKRQSVAFWCNPISGHATLYWYQQILGQGPKLLIQFQNNGVVDDSQLPKDRFSAERLKGVDSTLKIQPAKLEDSAVYLCASSLVASPLGEQFFGPGTRLTVL.

The rearrangement joins TRBV7-8 to TRBJ2-5; D uncertain. Trimming shortened V by 2 bases and J by 5 bases, and 15 bases separated the two germline ends. The CDR3 runs 15 residues. Germline CDR1 is SGHVS and CDR2 is FQNEAQ. CDR3: CASSLIPDTTETQYF. The CDR3 DNA follows: TGTGCCAGCAGCTTAATCCCCGACACGACGGAGACCCAGTACTTC.

This chain connects TRBV18 to TRBJ2-5, with 13 bases fitting TRBD2. V was clipped by 5 bases and J by 5 bases; unmatched bases: 5. Germline V gene data show CDR1 as KGHSH and CDR2 as LQKENI. The length of the CDR3 is 15 residues. CDR3 nucleotide sequence: TGTGCCAGCTCAGGACTAGCGGGAGATCAGGAGACCCAGTACTTC. It encodes CASSGLAGDQETQYF.

The CDR3 DNA reads as TGTGCCAGCAGCTTGGGAACGGGAGGAGATACGCAGTATTTT. It specifies CASSLGTGGDTQYF. The genes are TRBV5-4 and TRBJ2-3; 7 bases map to TRBD2. The V gene end was trimmed by 0 bases and the J gene end by 5 bases; junction bases not matched to a gene: 3. Per the germline V gene, CDR1 is SGHNT and CDR2 is YYREEE (reference sequence). The CDR3 is made up of 14 amino acids.

This clone was recorded once. The V call is TRBV7-3, the J call TRBJ2-1, with D tentatively TRBD1 (6 bases). Germline V gene lookup returns CDR1 SGHTA and CDR2 FQGTGA. CDR3 length: 18 amino acids. V was trimmed by 2 bases and J by 0 bases, leaving 17 bases between them. CDR3 nucleotide sequence: TGTGCCAGCAGCTTATGGGACACACGGGCGACCTCCTACAATGAGCAGTTCTTC. Its protein is CASSLWDTRATSYNEQFF.

The chain has TRBV7-9 and TRBJ2-1; 7 bases match TRBD2. The V gene end was trimmed by 5 bases and the J gene end by 5 bases; junction bases not matched to a gene: 9. The CDR3 runs to 15 residues. The germline CDR1 and CDR2 sequences are SEHNR and FQNEAQ (reference sequence). In nucleotides, the CDR3 is TGTGCCAGCAGCCCGGGCGGACTAGTAAACAATGAGCAGTTCTTC. Translated, it gives CASSPGGLVNNEQFF.

This rearrangement joins TRBV1 to TRBJ1-4. TRBV1 is a pseudogene. CDR3 length equals 14 residues. The CDR3 DNA reads as TGCACCAGCAGCCAAGACGGCACTAATGAAAAACTGTTTTTT. Protein sequence: CTSSQDGTNEKLFF.

J is TRBJ1-5 and V is TRBV6-1; D is unclear. CDR1 is MNHNS and CDR2 is SASEGT in the germline V gene. Trimming cost V 5 bases and J 3 bases, with 11 bases left between them. There are 14 residues in the CDR3. Here the CDR3 reads CASSYTSANQPQHF. The CDR3 DNA reads as TGTGCCAGCAGTTATACAAGTGCCAATCAGCCCCAGCATTTT.

This clone was observed once. The gene calls are TRBV27 and TRBJ1-2; D might be TRBD1 (6 bases). V was clipped by 6 bases and J by 0 bases, with 11 bases between them. This CDR3 spans 14 amino acids. Germline loops: CDR1 MNHEY, CDR2 SMNVEV (reference sequence). The CDR3 sequence: CASSRQAANYGYTF. The CDR3 nucleotides read TGTGCCAGCAGCAGACAGGCAGCTAACTATGGCTACACCTTC.

V gene TRBV20-1 combines with J gene TRBJ2-3, with a tentative D call TRBD2 (5 bases). V dropped 5 bases and J dropped 7 bases, with 10 bases sitting between them. There are 11 residues in the CDR3. The germline CDR1 and CDR2 sequences are DFQATT and SNEGSKA (reference sequence). CDR3 sequence reads: CSASPGNTQYF. The CDR3 nucleotides read TGCAGTGCTTCCCCCGGGAATACGCAGTATTTT.

The chain combines TRBV5-3 with TRBJ2-5, with 13 bases identical to TRBD2. The assigned J gene may be wrong: the sequence end matches TRBJ2-7 better. TRBV5-3 is classed as an ORF, of uncertain function. This CDR3 comprises 16 residues. As DNA, the CDR3 is TGTGCCAGAAGCTCGACTAGCGGGAGGCCCCACTACGAGCAGTACTTC. It encodes CARSSTSGRPHYEQYF.

The CDR3 loop is CASSLASGGSYEQYF. The CDR3 DNA reads as TGTGCCAGCAGCTTAGCTAGCGGGGGTTCCTACGAGCAGTACTTC. The J gene is TRBJ2-7, the V gene TRBV7-3; 10 positions agree with TRBD2. Trimming at V came to 2 bases and at J to 1 base, leaving 2 bases not matched to a gene. Germline V gives CDR1 SGHTA, CDR2 FQGTGA. The length of the CDR3 is 15 residues.

This chain connects TRBV9 to TRBJ2-3, with 10 bases identical to TRBD2. V was pared by 4 bases and J by 3 bases, with 8 bases of the junction left unmatched. The CDR3 has 16 amino acids. Germline CDR1 is SGDLS and CDR2 is YYNGEE. The CDR3 DNA is TGTGCCAGCAGCTCCTCAGCGGGAGGGACGACAGATACGCAGTATTTT. It specifies CASSSSAGGTTDTQYF.

This chain links TRBV30 with TRBJ2-4; 7 nucleotides match TRBD1. The CDR3 sequence is 14 residues long. J was trimmed by 3 bases and V by 2 bases; bases with no gene match: 4. Per germline, CDR1 GTSNPN and CDR2 SVGIG (reference sequence). The CDR3 reads CAWSRQGDKNIQYF. CDR3 coding DNA: TGTGCCTGGAGTCGGCAGGGGGACAAAAACATTCAGTACTTC.

The chain carries TRBV9 and TRBJ2-5; TRBD1 matches 7 bases. V lost 4 bases and J lost 0; bases outside the gene matches: 6. The CDR3 extends over 15 amino acids. Germline V gene data show CDR1 as SGDLS and CDR2 as YYNGEE. The DNA of the CDR3 is TGTGCCAGCAGCAAGGGACAGTGGTACCAAGAGACCCAGTACTTC. This sequence encodes CASSKGQWYQETQYF.

This chain links TRBV30 with TRBJ2-7, with a possible D match to TRBD1 (5 bases). CDR3 size: 12 residues. Trimming cost V 0 bases and J 3 bases, with 6 bases left between them. The V gene's germline CDR1 is GTSNPN and CDR2 SVGIG (reference sequence). DNA for the CDR3: TGTGCCTGGAGTGTTCAGGGCTACGAGCAGTACTTC. As protein: CAWSVQGYEQYF.

The rearrangement uses TRBV15 and TRBJ1-5; D gene ambiguous. The CDR3 length is 12 residues. The V and J ends lost 3 bases and 5 bases respectively, with 5 bases between them. Germline CDR1 reads LNHNV; CDR2 reads YYDKDF (reference sequence). CDR3 DNA sequence: TGTGCCACCAGCAGTCATTATCAGCCCCAGCATTTT. Translation: CATSSHYQPQHF.

The chain carries TRBV30 and TRBJ2-3; TRBD1 matches 8 bases. CDR1 is GTSNPN and CDR2 is SVGIG in the germline V gene (reference sequence). V lost 1 base, J lost 8 bases, and 8 bases stayed unmatched. CDR3 length equals 14 residues. The CDR3 sequence: CAWSEDRALGTQYF. As DNA, the CDR3 is TGTGCCTGGAGTGAGGACAGGGCATTGGGTACGCAGTATTTT. Full variable domain (outside the CDR3, taken from reference TRBV30 and TRBJ2-3): SQTIHQWPATLVQPVGSPLSLECTVEGTSNPNLYWYRQAAGRGLQLLFYSVGIGQISSEVPQNLSASRPQDRQFILSSKKLLLSDSGFYLCAWSEDRALGTQYFGPGTRLTVL.

V is TRBV10-3 and J is TRBJ2-1, with a tentative D call TRBD2 (5 bases). Germline CDR1 and CDR2: ENHRY and SYGVKD. This CDR3 spans 14 amino acids. The ends were cut back, 0 bases at V and 6 bases at J, with 9 bases in the middle. The CDR3 DNA reads TGTGCCATCAGTGAGTCCGAGGGCGTCAATGAGCAGTTCTTC. Protein: CAISESEGVNEQFF.

The genes are TRBV19 and TRBJ2-1; 13 bases align to TRBD2. V trimming: 4 bases; J trimming: 4 bases; junction bases outside the gene matches: 4. The CDR3 sequence is 16 residues long. CDR1 and CDR2 from the germline V gene are LNHDA and SQIVND (reference sequence). The CDR3 coding sequence is TGTGCCAGTAGTACCGGGACTAGCGGGGAGTACAATGAGCAGTTCTTC. Protein sequence: CASSTGTSGEYNEQFF.

The rearrangement links TRBV6-5 to TRBJ2-3, with D perhaps being TRBD1 or TRBD2 (5 bases each). CDR1 and CDR2 from the germline V gene are MNHEY and SVGAGI. CDR3 length equals 13 residues. V lost 3 bases and J lost 5, with 9 bases in between. The CDR3 here is CASSYMRGDTQYF. CDR3 bases: TGTGCCAGCAGTTATATGAGGGGAGATACGCAGTATTTT.